These T cell receptor beta chains were read from a single sample in a study of CD8 T cells in Susac syndrome. Each CDR3 protein gets one entry after TCRdb re-called the immunoSEQ multiplex PCR reads with MiXCR. The sample carries tens of thousands of distinct CDR3 sequences, roughly 94% recorded once. Sequencing used CD8+ T cells from PBMCs. The receptors derive from a human donor in good health. Each CDR3 is given with its conserved first and last residue.

v_gene	j_gene	CDR3aa
TRBV29-1	TRBJ2-2	CSALTPNTGELFF
TRBV7-2	TRBJ2-1	CASSLAWNEQFF
TRBV9	TRBJ1-5	CASSAGTGNQPQHF
TRBV4-1	TRBJ1-1	CASSHGNTEAFF
TRBV20-1	TRBJ2-1	CSASPRGNEQFF
TRBV5-6	TRBJ2-3	CASSPGHSTDTQYF
TRBV9	TRBJ2-6	CASSVRDPTSGANVLTF
TRBV19	TRBJ1-5	CASTTANQPQHF
TRBV6-5	TRBJ1-5	CASSYQGPGSPQHF
TRBV15	TRBJ1-5	CATSREVPQPQHF
TRBV30	TRBJ1-3	CAWMDPGNTIYF
TRBV7-2	TRBJ2-7	CASTSSGGGGDEQYF
TRBV25-1	TRBJ2-1	CASSLLSLLDEQFF
TRBV15	TRBJ1-3	CATSYRRGSGNTIYF
TRBV7-9	TRBJ1-5	CASSLGTSANQPQHF
TRBV18	TRBJ1-1	CASSEDGNTEAFF
TRBV10-3	TRBJ2-7	CAISESMVGEQYF
TRBV2	TRBJ1-1	CARGDSGNTEAFF
TRBV7-8	TRBJ1-1	CASSLVGKAEAFF
TRBV28	TRBJ1-5	CASSLNPDVAPQHF
TRBV7-6	TRBJ2-3	CASNRDRGTDTQYF
TRBV27	TRBJ2-3	CASSFVGDTQYF
TRBV11-3	TRBJ2-1	CASSLGPPGEVDEQFF
TRBV5-6	TRBJ1-1	CASSLSAIHEAFF
TRBV9	TRBJ2-2	CASSAEENYLNGELFF
TRBV2	TRBJ2-1	CASRASGTGKRNEQFF
TRBV13	TRBJ2-7	CASSFSVSYEQYF
TRBV20-1	TRBJ1-2	CSARRRTGPNYGYTF
TRBV9	TRBJ1-1	CASSPGTGVGTEAFF
TRBV27	TRBJ1-2	CASRLTANYGYTF
TRBV29-1	TRBJ2-1	CSVGSYGLPPRFPNEQFF
TRBV6-1	TRBJ2-6	CASSEEGRGANVLTF
TRBV29-1	TRBJ1-2	CSVPTGNYGYTF
TRBV10-3	TRBJ2-7	CAISEEGEQYF
TRBV3-1	TRBJ2-2	CASSQGDGELFF
TRBV4-1	TRBJ2-1	CASSQMTGNEQFF
TRBV3-1	TRBJ2-7	CASSDTGTGYEQYF
TRBV7-9	TRBJ2-1	CASSPSRAGGNEQFF
TRBV6-5	TRBJ2-2	CATRRVNTGELFF
TRBV29-1	TRBJ2-3	CSVEGAGGLRDTQYF
TRBV5-1	TRBJ2-5	CASSSPTGGYQETQYF
TRBV2	TRBJ2-1	CASRDSGGYEQFF